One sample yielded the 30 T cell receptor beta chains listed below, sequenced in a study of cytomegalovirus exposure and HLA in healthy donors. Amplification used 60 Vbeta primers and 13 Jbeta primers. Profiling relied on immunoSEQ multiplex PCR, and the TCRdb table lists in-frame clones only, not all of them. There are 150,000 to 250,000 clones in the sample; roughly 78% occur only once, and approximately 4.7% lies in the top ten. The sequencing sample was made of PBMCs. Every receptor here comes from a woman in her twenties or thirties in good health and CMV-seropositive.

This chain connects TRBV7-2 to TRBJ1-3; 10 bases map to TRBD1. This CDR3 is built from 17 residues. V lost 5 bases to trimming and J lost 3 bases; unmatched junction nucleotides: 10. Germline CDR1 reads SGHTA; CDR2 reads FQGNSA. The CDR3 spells CASSPSPGQGFGNTIYF. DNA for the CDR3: TGTGCCAGCAGCCCCTCTCCGGGACAGGGGTTTGGAAACACCATATATTTT.

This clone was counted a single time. DNA of the CDR3: TGTGCCAGCAGCCAACCCTTGGACAGGGTTGGATCAGCCGGGGAGCTGTTTTTT. Protein sequence: CASSQPLDRVGSAGELFF. The chain links TRBV4-2 to TRBJ2-2; 8 nucleotides agree with TRBD1. Germline V gene data show CDR1 as LGHNA and CDR2 as YNFKEQ. There are 18 residues in the CDR3. The V and J ends lost 2 bases and 6 bases, in that order; junction bases with no gene match: 14.

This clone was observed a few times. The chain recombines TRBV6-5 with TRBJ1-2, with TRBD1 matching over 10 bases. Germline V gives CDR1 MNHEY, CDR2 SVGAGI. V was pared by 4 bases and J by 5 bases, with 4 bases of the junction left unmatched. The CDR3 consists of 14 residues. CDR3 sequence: CASSWTGGKYGYTF. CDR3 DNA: TGTGCCAGCAGTTGGACAGGGGGAAAGTATGGCTACACCTTC.

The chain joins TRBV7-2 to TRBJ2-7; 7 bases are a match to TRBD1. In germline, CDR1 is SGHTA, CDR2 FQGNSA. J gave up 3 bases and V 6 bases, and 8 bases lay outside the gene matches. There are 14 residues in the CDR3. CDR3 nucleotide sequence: TGTGCCAGCAGGCCCGGGTGGGACAGCTACGAGCAGTACTTC. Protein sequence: CASRPGWDSYEQYF.

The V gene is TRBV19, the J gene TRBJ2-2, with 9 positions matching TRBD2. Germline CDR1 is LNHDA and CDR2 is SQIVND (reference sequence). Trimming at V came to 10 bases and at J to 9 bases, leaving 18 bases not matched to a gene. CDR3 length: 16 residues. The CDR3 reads CATEHLRTSANRELFF. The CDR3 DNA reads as TGTGCCACCGAACATCTCAGGACTAGCGCGAATAGGGAGCTGTTTTTT.

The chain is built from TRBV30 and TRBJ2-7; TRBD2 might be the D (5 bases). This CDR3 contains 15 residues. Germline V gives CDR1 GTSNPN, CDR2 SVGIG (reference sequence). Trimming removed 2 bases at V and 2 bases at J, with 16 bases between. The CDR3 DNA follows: TGTGCCTGGAGTCTCTCCATCGGACTGGCCTACGAGCAGTACTTC. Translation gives CAWSLSIGLAYEQYF.

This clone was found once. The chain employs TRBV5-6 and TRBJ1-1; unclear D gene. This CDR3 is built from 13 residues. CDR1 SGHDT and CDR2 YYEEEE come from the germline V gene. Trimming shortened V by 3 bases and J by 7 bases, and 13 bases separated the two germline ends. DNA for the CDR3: TGTGCCAGCAGCTACCGCCCGTCAGGTGAAGCTTTCTTT. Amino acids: CASSYRPSGEAFF.

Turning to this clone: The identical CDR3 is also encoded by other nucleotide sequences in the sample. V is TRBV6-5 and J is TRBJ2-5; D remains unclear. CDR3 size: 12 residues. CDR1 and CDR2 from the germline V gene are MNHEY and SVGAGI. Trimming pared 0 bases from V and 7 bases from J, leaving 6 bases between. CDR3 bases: TGTGCCAGCAGTTACTCCGGTGGGACCCAGTACTTC. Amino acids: CASSYSGGTQYF.

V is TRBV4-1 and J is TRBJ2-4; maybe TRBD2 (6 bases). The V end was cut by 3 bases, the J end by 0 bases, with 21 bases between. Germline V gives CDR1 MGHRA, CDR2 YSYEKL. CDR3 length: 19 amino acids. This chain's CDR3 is CASSQGLGRTKLAKNIQYF. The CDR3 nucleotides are TGCGCCAGCAGCCAGGGACTCGGACGGACTAAACTAGCCAAAAACATTCAGTACTTC.

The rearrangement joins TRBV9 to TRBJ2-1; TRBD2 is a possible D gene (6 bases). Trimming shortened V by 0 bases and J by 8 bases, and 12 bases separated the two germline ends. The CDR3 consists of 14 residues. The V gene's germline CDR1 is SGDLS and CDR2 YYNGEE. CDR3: CASSVGRGDDEQFF. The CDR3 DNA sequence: TGTGCCAGCAGCGTAGGGAGGGGCGACGATGAGCAGTTCTTC.

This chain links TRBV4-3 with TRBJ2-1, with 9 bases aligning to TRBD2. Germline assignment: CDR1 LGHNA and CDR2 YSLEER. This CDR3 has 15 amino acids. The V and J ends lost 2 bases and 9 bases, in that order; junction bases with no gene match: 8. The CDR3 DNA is TGCGCCAGCAGCCAATTGTGGCGAGCGGGAGGTGAGCAGTTCTTC. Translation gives CASSQLWRAGGEQFF.

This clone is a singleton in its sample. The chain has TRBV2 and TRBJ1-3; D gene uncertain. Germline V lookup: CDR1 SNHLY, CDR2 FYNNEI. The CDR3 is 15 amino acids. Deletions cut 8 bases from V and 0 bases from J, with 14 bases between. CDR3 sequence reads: CASGTPGFSGNTIYF. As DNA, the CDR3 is TGTGCCAGCGGAACGCCGGGATTCTCTGGAAACACCATATATTTT.

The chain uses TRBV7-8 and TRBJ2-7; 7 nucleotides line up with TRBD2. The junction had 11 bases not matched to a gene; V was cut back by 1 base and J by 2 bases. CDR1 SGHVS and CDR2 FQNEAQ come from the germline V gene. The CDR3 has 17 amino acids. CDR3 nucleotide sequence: TGTGCCAGCAGCTTAGGGGGGGGAGCGGGACTGACCTACGAGCAGTACTTC. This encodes CASSLGGGAGLTYEQYF.

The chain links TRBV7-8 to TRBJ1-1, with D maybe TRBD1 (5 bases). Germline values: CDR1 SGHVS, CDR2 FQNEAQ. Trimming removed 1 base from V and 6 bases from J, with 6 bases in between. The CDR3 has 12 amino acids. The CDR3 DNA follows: TGTGCCAGCAGCTTAGGGGGGGCTGAAGCTTTCTTT. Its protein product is CASSLGGAEAFF. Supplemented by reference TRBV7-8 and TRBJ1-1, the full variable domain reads GAGVSQSPRYKVAKRGQDVALRCDPISGHVSLFWYQQALGQGPEFLTYFQNEAQLDKSGLPSDRFFAERPEGSVSTLKIQRTQQEDSAVYLCASSLGGAEAFFGQGTRLTVV.

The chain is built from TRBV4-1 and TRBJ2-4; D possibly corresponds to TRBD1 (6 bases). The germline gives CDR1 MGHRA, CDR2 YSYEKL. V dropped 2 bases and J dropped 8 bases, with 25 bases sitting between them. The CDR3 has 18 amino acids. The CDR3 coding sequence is TGCGCCAGCAGCCAACGGTCCTCCCGCGAAGGGGGTCAGGACATTCAGTACTTC. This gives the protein CASSQRSSREGGQDIQYF.

CDR3 residues: CASSSVAGGPHEQYF. The CDR3 nucleotides read TGTGCCAGCAGCTCCGTTGCGGGAGGGCCCCACGAGCAGTACTTC. The rearrangement uses TRBV13 and TRBJ2-7; 9 nucleotides align to TRBD2. CDR3 length equals 15 residues. Germline V lookup: CDR1 PRHDT, CDR2 FYEKMQ (reference sequence). V was clipped by 4 bases and J by 5 bases; unmatched bases: 9.

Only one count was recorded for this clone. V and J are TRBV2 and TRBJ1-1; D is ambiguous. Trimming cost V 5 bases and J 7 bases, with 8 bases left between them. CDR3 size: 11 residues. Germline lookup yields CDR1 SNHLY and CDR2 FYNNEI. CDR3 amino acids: CASSLENEAFF. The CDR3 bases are TGTGCCAGCAGTTTAGAGAATGAAGCTTTCTTT.

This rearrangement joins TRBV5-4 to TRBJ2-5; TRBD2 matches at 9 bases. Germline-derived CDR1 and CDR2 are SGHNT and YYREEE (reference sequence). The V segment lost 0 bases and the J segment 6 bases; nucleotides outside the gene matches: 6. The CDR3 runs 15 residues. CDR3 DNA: TGTGCCAGCAGCTTGGTAGCGGGAGATGCTCAGACCCAGTACTTC. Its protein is CASSLVAGDAQTQYF.

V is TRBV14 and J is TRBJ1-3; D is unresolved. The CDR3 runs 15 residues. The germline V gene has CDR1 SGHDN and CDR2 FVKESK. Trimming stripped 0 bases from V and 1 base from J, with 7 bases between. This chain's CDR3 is CASSQDLPSGNTIYF. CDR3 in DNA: TGTGCCAGCAGCCAAGATCTACCTTCTGGAAACACCATATATTTT.

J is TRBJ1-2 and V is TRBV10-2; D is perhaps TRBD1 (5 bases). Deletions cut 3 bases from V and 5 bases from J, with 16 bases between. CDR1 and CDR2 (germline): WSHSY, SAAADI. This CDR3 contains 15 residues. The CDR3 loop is CASSERSLKGYGYTF. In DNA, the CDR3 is TGCGCCAGCAGTGAAAGATCCCTTAAGGGGTATGGCTACACCTTC.

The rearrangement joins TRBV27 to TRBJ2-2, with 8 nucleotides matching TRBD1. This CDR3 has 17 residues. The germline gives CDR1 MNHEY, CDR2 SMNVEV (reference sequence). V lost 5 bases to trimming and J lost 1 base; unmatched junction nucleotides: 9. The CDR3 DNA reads TGTGCCAGCAGTCTAGGGACAGGAATTCTGAACACCGGGGAGCTGTTTTTT. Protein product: CASSLGTGILNTGELFF.

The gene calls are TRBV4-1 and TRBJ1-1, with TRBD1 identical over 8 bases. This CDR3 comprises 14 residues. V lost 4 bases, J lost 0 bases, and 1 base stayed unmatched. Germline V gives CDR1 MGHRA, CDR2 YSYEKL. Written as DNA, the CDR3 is TGCGCCAGCAGCCGACAGGGGTTGAACACTGAAGCTTTCTTT. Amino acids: CASSRQGLNTEAFF.

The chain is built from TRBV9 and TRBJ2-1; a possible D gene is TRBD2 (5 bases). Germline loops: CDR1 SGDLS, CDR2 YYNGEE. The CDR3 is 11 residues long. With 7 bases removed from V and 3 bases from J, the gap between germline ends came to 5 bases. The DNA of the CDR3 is TGTGCCAGCGGAGGCTACAATGAGCAGTTCTTC. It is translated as CASGGYNEQFF.

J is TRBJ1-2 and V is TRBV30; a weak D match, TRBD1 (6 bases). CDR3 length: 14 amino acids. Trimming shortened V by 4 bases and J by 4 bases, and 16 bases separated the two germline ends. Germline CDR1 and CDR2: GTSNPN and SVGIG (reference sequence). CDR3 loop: CAWMGAKVGYGYTF. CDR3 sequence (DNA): TGTGCCTGGATGGGGGCCAAGGTCGGCTATGGCTACACCTTC.

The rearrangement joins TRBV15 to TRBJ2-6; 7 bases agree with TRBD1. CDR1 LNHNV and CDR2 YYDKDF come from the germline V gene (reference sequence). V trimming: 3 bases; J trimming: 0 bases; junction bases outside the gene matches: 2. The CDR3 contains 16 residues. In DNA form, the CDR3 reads TGTGCCACCAGCAGGGACAGGCTCTCTGGGGCCAACGTCCTGACTTTC. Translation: CATSRDRLSGANVLTF.

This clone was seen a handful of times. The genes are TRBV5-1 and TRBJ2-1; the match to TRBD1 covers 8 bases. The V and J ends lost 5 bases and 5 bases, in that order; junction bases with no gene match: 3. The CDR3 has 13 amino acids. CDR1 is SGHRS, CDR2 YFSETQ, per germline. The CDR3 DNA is TGCGCCAGCAGTACGACAGGGGACAATGAGCAGTTCTTC. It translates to CASSTTGDNEQFF.

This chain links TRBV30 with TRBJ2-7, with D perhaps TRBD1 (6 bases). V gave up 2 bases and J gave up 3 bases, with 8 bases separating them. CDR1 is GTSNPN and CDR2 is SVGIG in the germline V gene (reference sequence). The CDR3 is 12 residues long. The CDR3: CAWSRRGYEQYF. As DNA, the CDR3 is TGTGCCTGGAGTCGCAGGGGCTACGAGCAGTACTTC.

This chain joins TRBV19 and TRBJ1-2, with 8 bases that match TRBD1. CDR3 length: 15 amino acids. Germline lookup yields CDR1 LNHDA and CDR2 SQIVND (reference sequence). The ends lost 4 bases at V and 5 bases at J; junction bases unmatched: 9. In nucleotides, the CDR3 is TGTGCCAGTAGTAACGGACAGGGAGCTTTTTATGGCTACACCTTC. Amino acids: CASSNGQGAFYGYTF. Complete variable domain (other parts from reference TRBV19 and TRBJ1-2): DGGITQSPKYLFRKEGQNVTLSCEQNLNHDAMYWYRQDPGQGLRLIYYSQIVNDFQKGDIAEGYSVSREKKESFPLTVTSAQKNPTAFYLCASSNGQGAFYGYTFGSGTRLTVV.

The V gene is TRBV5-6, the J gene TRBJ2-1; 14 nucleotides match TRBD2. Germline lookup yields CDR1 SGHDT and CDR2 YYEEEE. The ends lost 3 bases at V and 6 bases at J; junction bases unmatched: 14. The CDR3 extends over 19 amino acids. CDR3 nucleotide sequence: TGTGCCAGCAGCTCGACAGAGATGGGACTAGCGGGAGCTGGCAATGAGCAGTTCTTC. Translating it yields CASSSTEMGLAGAGNEQFF. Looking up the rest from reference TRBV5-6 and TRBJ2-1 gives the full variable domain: DAGVTQSPTHLIKTRGQQVTLRCSPKSGHDTVSWYQQALGQGPQFIFQYYEEEERQRGNFPDRFSGHQFPNYSSELNVNALLLGDSALYLCASSSTEMGLAGAGNEQFFGPGTRLTVL.

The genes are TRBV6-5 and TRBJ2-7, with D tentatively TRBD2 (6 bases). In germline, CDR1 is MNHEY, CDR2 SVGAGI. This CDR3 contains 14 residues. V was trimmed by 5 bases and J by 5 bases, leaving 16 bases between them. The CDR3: CASSPLPTGDEQYF. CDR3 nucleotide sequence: TGTGCCAGCAGTCCCCTCCCGACGGGGGACGAGCAGTACTTC.